This T cell receptor (beta chain) was documented in a study of blood T cells in healthy people across ages. The germline V gene encodes CDR1 SGHDT and CDR2 YYEEEE. The V end lost 4 bases, the J end lost 6 bases, and 14 bases lay between the germline ends. The CDR3 is 14 amino acids. General study points: The fall in TCR beta diversity per million T cells was roughly linear with age.

Through a sample-barcoded 5' primer and a J-beta primer mix, a second PCR was run for roughly 6 to 12 cycles. One entry per CDR3 protein, called by TCRdb with MiXCR from the 5' RACE reads. Here the sample spans about 1,500,000 distinct CDR3 sequences, 40% to 50% being singletons. Each of the donors had approximately 10 milliliters of peripheral blood drawn into EDTA-treated Vacutainer tubes. In regard to this clonotype: What it binds is unknown.

The sequence derives from a woman between 18 and 29 years old in good health. V and J are TRBV5-6 and TRBJ1-5; tentative D call: TRBD1 (5 bases). Sequenced: blood. The CDR3, as DNA: TGTGCCAGCAGCCGAGGGGCAGGGCCTCAGCCCCAGCATTTT. Translation: CASSRGAGPQPQHF.